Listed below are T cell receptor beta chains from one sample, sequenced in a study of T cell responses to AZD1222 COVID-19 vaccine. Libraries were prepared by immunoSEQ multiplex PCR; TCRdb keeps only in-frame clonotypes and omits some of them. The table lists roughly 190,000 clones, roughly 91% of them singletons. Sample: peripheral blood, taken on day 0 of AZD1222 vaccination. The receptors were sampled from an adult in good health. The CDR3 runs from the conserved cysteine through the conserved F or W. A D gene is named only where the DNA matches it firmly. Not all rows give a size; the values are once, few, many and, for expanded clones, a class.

CASSKDSTYEQYF	TGTGCCAGCAGCAAGGACTCAACCTACGAGCAGTACTTC	-	-	TRBV7-2	TRBJ2-7
CASKRDRGTGNTIYF	TGTGCCAGCAAACGGGACAGGGGAACTGGAAACACCATATATTTT	-	TRBD1	TRBV6-5	TRBJ1-3
CASSVEAEYNEQFF	TGTGCCAGCAGTGTCGAGGCGGAGTACAATGAGCAGTTCTTC	-	-	TRBV6-4	TRBJ2-1
CASSRISGSIRGTQYF	TGTGCCAGCAGCAGGATTAGCGGGTCCATTAGGGGGACCCAGTACTTC	-	TRBD2	TRBV7-2	TRBJ2-5
CASSPRTGAGNEQFF	TGTGCCAGCAGCCCCCGGACAGGGGCGGGGAATGAGCAGTTCTTC	-	TRBD1	TRBV3-1/TRBV3-2	TRBJ2-1
CASSVLAGTGNHEQYF	TGTGCCAGCAGTGTCCTAGCCGGGACAGGGAACCACGAGCAGTACTTC	-	TRBD1	TRBV28	TRBJ2-7
CASSFPGSHGYTF	TGTGCCAGCAGTTTCCCAGGTTCTCATGGCTACACCTTC	-	-	TRBV12-3/TRBV12-4	TRBJ1-2
CASGWGTGELFF	TGTGCCAGCGGCTGGGGCACCGGGGAGCTGTTTTTT	-	-	TRBV7-2	TRBJ2-2
CASRTSGKVYEQYF	TGTGCCAGCAGGACTAGCGGGAAGGTCTACGAGCAGTACTTC	-	TRBD2	TRBV28	TRBJ2-7
CASSPAVVAGVGETQYF	TGTGCCAGCAGCCCTGCTGTGGTAGCGGGAGTTGGGGAGACCCAGTACTTC	-	TRBD2	TRBV9	TRBJ2-5
CASSLSRLNTEAFF	TGTGCCAGCAGCTTAAGCAGGCTGAACACTGAAGCTTTCTTT	once	-	TRBV7-3	TRBJ1-1
CASSPLGGIWAEAFF	TGTGCCAGCAGCCCCCTCGGTGGAATCTGGGCTGAAGCTTTCTTT	-	-	TRBV7-9	TRBJ1-1
CASRKPGGTNYGYTF	TGTGCCAGCAGGAAACCAGGGGGAACAAACTATGGCTACACCTTC	-	TRBD1	TRBV6-5	TRBJ1-2
CASSLSGQGAGELFF	TGTGCCAGCAGTTTATCGGGGCAGGGGGCCGGGGAGCTGTTTTTT	-	TRBD1	TRBV28	TRBJ2-2
CASSIERDSNQPQHF	TGTGCCAGTAGTATAGAGAGGGATAGCAATCAGCCCCAGCATTTT	-	-	TRBV19	TRBJ1-5
CASSLAQNTGELFF	TGCGCCAGCAGCTTAGCACAGAACACCGGGGAGCTGTTTTTT	once	-	TRBV5-1	TRBJ2-2
CSASDRQGTYYGYTF	TGCAGTGCTAGTGATCGACAGGGGACCTACTATGGCTACACCTTC	-	TRBD1	TRBV20-1	TRBJ1-2
CSVVAGGGEQFF	TGCAGCGTTGTAGCGGGAGGCGGTGAGCAGTTCTTC	once	TRBD2	TRBV29-1	TRBJ2-1
CASSLGPVGQPQHF	TGTGCCAGCAGTTTGGGGCCAGTGGGTCAGCCCCAGCATTTT	-	-	TRBV28	TRBJ1-5
CASSYRMTGTGNSPLHF	TGTGCCAGCAGTTACAGAATGACCGGGACAGGGAATTCACCCCTCCACTTT	-	TRBD1	TRBV6-2/TRBV6-3	TRBJ1-6
CSASNGGYKQFF	TGCAGTGCTAGTAATGGGGGCTATAAGCAGTTCTTC	-	-	TRBV20-1	TRBJ2-1
CASRGSGQNNEQFF	TGTGCCAGCAGGGGTTCGGGACAGAACAATGAGCAGTTCTTC	few	TRBD1	TRBV6-5	TRBJ2-1